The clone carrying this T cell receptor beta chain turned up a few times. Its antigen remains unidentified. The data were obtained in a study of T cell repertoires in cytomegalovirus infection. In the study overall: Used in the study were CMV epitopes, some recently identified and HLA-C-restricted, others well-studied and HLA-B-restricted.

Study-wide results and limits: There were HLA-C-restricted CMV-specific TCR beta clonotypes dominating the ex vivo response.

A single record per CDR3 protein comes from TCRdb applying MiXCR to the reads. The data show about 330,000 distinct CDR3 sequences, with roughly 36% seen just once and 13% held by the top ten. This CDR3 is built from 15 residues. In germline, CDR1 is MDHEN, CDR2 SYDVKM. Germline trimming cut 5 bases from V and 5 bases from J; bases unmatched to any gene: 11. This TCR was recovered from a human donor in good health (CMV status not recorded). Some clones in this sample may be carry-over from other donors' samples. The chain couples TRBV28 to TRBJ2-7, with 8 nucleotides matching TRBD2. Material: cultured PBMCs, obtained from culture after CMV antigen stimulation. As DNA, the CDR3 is TGTGCCAGCAGTGCGGGGGCGGGGGGTTCTCACGAGCAGTACTTC. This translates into CASSAGAGGSHEQYF.